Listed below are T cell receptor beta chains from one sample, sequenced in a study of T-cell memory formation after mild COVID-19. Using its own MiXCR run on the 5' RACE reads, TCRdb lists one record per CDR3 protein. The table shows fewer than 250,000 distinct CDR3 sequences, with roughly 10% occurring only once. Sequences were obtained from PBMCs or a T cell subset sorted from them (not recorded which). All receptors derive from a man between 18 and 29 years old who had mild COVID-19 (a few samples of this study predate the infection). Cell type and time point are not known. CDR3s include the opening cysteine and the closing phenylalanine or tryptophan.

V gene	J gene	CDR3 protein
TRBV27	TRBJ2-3	CASSGRECGDTQYF
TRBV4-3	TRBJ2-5	CASSQDARETQYF
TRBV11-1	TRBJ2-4	CALLRGAKNIQYF
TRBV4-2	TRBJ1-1	CASSQDRQAVMNTEAFF
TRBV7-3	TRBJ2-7	CASSPGQGGGEQYF
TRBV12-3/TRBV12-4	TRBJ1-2	CASSFDGGGPYGYTF
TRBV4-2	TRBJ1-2	CASSQDLNFYGYTF
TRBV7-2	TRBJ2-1	CASSQRLARGQEQFF
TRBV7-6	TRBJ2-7	CASSTGHLSYEQYF
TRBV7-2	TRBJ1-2	CASKGIRYGYTF
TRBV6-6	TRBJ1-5	CASSYSSNSNQPQHF
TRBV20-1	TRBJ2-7	CSAMTSGGALLYEQYF
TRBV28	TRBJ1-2	CASSSVYGYTF
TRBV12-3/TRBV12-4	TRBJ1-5	CASSSGEGNQPQHF
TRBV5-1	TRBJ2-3	CASSSSPRGSGLMDTQYF
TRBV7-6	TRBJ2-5	CASSQRTGQETQYF
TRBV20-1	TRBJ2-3	CSARDTRGTETDTQYF
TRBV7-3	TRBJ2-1	CASSPGGTRTPNEQFF
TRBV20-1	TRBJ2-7	CSAAGTGTYEQYF
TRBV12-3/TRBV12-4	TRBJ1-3	CASSLSVTIYF
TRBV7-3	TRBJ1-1	CASSLTKNTEAFF
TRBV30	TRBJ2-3	CAWSVSHGRVSTDTQYF
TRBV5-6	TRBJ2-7	CASSVPTTYEQYF
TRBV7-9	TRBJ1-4	CASSPRSSTNEKLFF
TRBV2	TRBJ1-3	CASSTLPGHRVGNTIYF
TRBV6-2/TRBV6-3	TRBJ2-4	CASVAGPFQVIQYF
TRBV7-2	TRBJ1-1	CASSLVPGGNTEAFF
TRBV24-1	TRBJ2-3	CATSVGTGSTDTQYF
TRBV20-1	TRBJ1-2	CSARHYGYTF
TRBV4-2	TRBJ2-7	CASSQEVEIGPYEQYF
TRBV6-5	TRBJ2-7	CASLPGQGSYEQYF
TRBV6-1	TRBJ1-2	CASSEASVKYGYTF
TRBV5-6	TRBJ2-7	CASSLRVDYEQYF
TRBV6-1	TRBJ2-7	CASSDWQGSYEQYF
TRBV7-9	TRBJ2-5	CASSRDVEETQYF
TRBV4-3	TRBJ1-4	CASQRQGGEKLFF
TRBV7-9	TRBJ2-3	CASSPGLEGDTQYF
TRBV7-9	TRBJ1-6	CASSSGTYNSPLHF
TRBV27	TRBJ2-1	CASSLAGGGRLNEQFF
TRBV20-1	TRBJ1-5	CSASGDRVSNQPQHF
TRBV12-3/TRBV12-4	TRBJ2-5	CASSSTGTAMTQYF
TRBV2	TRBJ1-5	CASSERLGDQPQHF
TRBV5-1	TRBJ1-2	CASSFRTAWDGYTF
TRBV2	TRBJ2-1	CASSARQPLSYGEQFF
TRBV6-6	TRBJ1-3	CASSSGTQNTIYF
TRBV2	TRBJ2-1	CAVDRSISYNEQFF
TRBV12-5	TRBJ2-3	CASGASTSTDTQYF
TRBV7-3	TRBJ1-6	CASSLTRQRGENSPLHF
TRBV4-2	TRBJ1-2	CASSQVDGYTF
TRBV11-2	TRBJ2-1	CASSELGPTNEQFF
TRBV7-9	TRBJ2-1	CASSPTIWRDNEQFF
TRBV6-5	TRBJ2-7	CASRTGSYEQYF
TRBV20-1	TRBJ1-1	CSARDEGGLSTFF
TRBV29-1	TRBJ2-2	CSVEDPRGNTGELFF
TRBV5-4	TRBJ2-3	CASSSGRHGQTDTQYF
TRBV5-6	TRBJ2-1	CASSQGADYNEQFF
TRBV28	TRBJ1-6	CAGCDTGSNSPLHF
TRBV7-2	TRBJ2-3	CASSLGLDVDTQYF
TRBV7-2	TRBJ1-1	CASSFYTLFDTEAFF
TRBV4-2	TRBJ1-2	CASSQQGQIYGYTF